This T cell receptor beta chain was captured in a study of blood T cell repertoires in COVID-19. V lost 5 bases and J lost 6, with 8 bases in between. Germline CDR1 and CDR2: SGHVS and FNYEAQ. The CDR3 is 13 residues long. Ages ranged from about 18 to 100 years, with residence in more than 20 US areas. The data were produced by immunoSEQ multiplex PCR, yet TCRdb's version contains in-frame clones alone and is incomplete. The sample lists about 300,000 clones, about 85% occurring once. This clone was observed once. V usage is TRBV7-6 and J usage is TRBJ1-6; no clear D gene. The specimen sequenced was PBMCs or T cells enriched from blood (not recorded which). The origin of this receptor is a woman aged 25 to 39 who had been exposed to COVID-19. The CDR3 sequence is CASSPGFNSPLHF. The CDR3 region has the DNA TGTGCCAGCAGCCCAGGATTTAATTCACCCCTCCACTTT. Full variable domain (remainder filled in from reference TRBV7-6 and TRBJ1-6): GAGVSQSPRYKVTKRGQDVALRCDPISGHVSLYWYRQALGQGPEFLTYFNYEAQQDKSGLPNDRFSAERPEGSISTLTIQRTEQRDSAMYRCASSPGFNSPLHFGNGTRLTVT.